A selection of T cell receptor beta chains follows, all from one sample in a study of cytomegalovirus exposure and HLA in healthy donors. Measured with immunoSEQ multiplex PCR; TCRdb has only the in-frame clones, and not every one. The sample has around 180,000 clones, about 79% seen once; the top ten hold more than 0.95%. The sample comprised PBMCs. These receptors were obtained from a girl aged 2-10 years in good health and CMV-seropositive. Each CDR3 is given with its conserved first and last residue. D genes are given only for firm matches. Part of the rows lack a size; the others show once, few, many or a class for expanded clones.

once,TRBV5-1,TRBJ1-5,.,CASSLDRAMGQPQHF,TGCGCCAGCAGCTTGGACAGGGCGATGGGTCAGCCCCAGCATTTT
.,TRBV5-6,TRBJ1-3,TRBD1,CASRPGGGGNTIYF,TGTGCCAGCAGACCAGGGGGCGGTGGAAACACCATATATTTT
.,TRBV25-1,TRBJ2-1,TRBD2,CASSWSGSSYNEQFF,TGTGCCAGCAGCTGGAGCGGGAGCTCCTACAATGAGCAGTTCTTC
.,TRBV2,TRBJ2-7,.,CASSGPSLGFYEQYF,TGTGCCAGCAGTGGCCCCTCACTAGGCTTCTACGAGCAGTACTTC
.,TRBV9,TRBJ2-3,.,CASSVVRDTDTQYF,TGTGCCAGCAGCGTAGTCAGGGACACAGATACGCAGTATTTT
.,TRBV19,TRBJ1-5,.,CASSNQGGTGNQPQHF,TGTGCCAGTTCGAATCAGGGTGGAACGGGCAATCAGCCCCAGCATTTT
.,TRBV6-4,TRBJ2-2,TRBD2,CASSPSGITGELFF,TGTGCCAGCAGTCCCAGCGGGATCACCGGGGAGCTGTTTTTT
few,TRBV2,TRBJ1-1,.,CASSQGGGNTEAFF,TGTGCCAGCAGCCAGGGAGGGGGGAACACTGAAGCTTTCTTT
.,TRBV27,TRBJ1-5,TRBD1,CASSPDREGNQPQHF,TGTGCCAGCAGTCCGGACAGGGAGGGGAATCAGCCCCAGCATTTT
.,TRBV5-1,TRBJ2-1,TRBD2,CASAYLSGGDNEQFF,TGCGCCAGCGCGTACCTTAGCGGGGGGGACAATGAGCAGTTCTTC
.,TRBV4-2,TRBJ2-3,.,CASSQLLAATDTQYF,TGTGCCAGCAGCCAGCTTTTAGCGGCGACAGATACGCAGTATTTT
few,TRBV4-1,TRBJ2-7,.,CASSQGHGSSTYEQYF,TGCGCCAGCAGCCAAGGTCACGGGAGCTCTACCTACGAGCAGTACTTC
.,TRBV29-1,TRBJ2-1,.,CSAVGQGPGSEQFF,TGCAGCGCCGTGGGACAAGGACCTGGTAGTGAGCAGTTCTTC
.,TRBV11-3,TRBJ2-7,TRBD2,CASSSVRLAGWNEQYF,TGTGCCAGCAGCTCGGTCCGGCTAGCGGGATGGAACGAGCAGTACTTC
.,TRBV10-3,TRBJ2-7,TRBD2,CAISEGSGAYEQYF,TGTGCCATCAGTGAGGGTAGCGGGGCCTACGAGCAGTACTTC
once,TRBV5-6,TRBJ2-3,TRBD2,CASVLSGGATDTQYF,TGTGCCAGCGTCCTTAGCGGGGGGGCCACAGATACGCAGTATTTT
.,TRBV5-1,TRBJ2-7,.,CASSWLTGIRMDEQYF,TGCGCCAGCAGCTGGCTCACAGGGATCAGGATGGACGAGCAGTACTTC
.,TRBV30,TRBJ2-7,TRBD1,CAWSSLGQGVGEQYF,TGTGCCTGGAGTTCACTGGGACAGGGAGTTGGCGAGCAGTACTTC
.,TRBV30,TRBJ1-2,TRBD1,CAWSLRRRGRIPYGYTF,TGTGCCTGGAGCCTAAGGAGGAGGGGGCGAATACCATATGGCTACACCTTC
once,TRBV14,TRBJ1-4,.,CASSQETGGISTNEKLFF,TGTGCCAGCAGCCAAGAAACGGGGGGAATCTCAACTAATGAAAAACTGTTTTTT
.,TRBV5-1,TRBJ2-4,TRBD1,CASSQGQGAGVAKNIQYF,TGCGCCAGCAGCCAGGGACAGGGGGCAGGGGTAGCCAAAAACATTCAGTACTTC
few,TRBV13,TRBJ1-3,TRBD1,CASRSQGAGNTIYF,TGTGCCAGCAGGAGCCAGGGGGCCGGAAACACCATATATTTT
.,TRBV27,TRBJ2-1,TRBD2,CASSFNTRLARSYNEQFF,TGTGCCAGCAGTTTCAATACTAGACTAGCTCGCTCCTACAATGAGCAGTTCTTC
.,TRBV6-5,TRBJ1-1,.,CASRGRQAREAFF,TGTGCCAGCAGAGGTAGACAGGCCCGGGAAGCTTTCTTT
.,TRBV30,TRBJ2-5,TRBD1,CAWSVGTGGQETQYF,TGTGCCTGGAGTGTAGGAACAGGGGGGCAAGAGACCCAGTACTTC
.,TRBV29-1,TRBJ2-7,.,CSVLLPTYEQYF,TGCAGCGTGCTACTGCCTACCTACGAGCAGTACTTC
once,TRBV5-4,TRBJ2-1,TRBD2,CASSPRGDHEQFF,TGTGCCAGCAGCCCCCGGGGGGATCATGAGCAGTTCTTC
.,TRBV5-1,TRBJ2-1,TRBD2,CASSISGLSYNEQFF,TGCGCCAGCAGCATTAGCGGGTTGAGCTACAATGAGCAGTTCTTC
.,TRBV6-1,TRBJ1-1,.,CASNGEYMNTEAFF,TGTGCCAGCAATGGGGAGTACATGAACACTGAAGCTTTCTTT
.,TRBV10-2,TRBJ2-2,TRBD2,CAGFPGLANTGELFF,TGCGCCGGGTTTCCGGGACTAGCTAACACCGGGGAGCTGTTTTTT
few,TRBV5-1,TRBJ2-2,TRBD2,CASSGTTSGTGELFF,TGCGCCAGCAGCGGAACGACTAGCGGCACCGGGGAGCTGTTTTTT
.,TRBV2,TRBJ1-2,.,CASSEEGDSYGYTF,TGTGCCAGCAGTGAAGAGGGGGATAGCTATGGCTACACCTTC
few,TRBV5-1,TRBJ1-6,.,CASTLTRNSPLHF,TGCGCCAGCACTTTAACCCGGAATTCACCCCTCCACTTT
.,TRBV6-6,TRBJ2-1,TRBD1,CASSLQGYNEQFF,TGTGCCAGCAGTTTACAGGGGTACAATGAGCAGTTCTTC
few,TRBV5-1,TRBJ2-2,TRBD2,CASSLLAGNPGELFF,TGCGCCAGCAGCTTGCTAGCGGGAAATCCCGGGGAGCTGTTTTTT
.,TRBV7-2,TRBJ2-7,TRBD2,CASSLEGTSGSYEQYF,TGTGCCAGCAGCTTAGAGGGGACTAGCGGCTCCTACGAGCAGTACTTC
.,TRBV7-9,TRBJ2-1,TRBD1,CASSLAGTDNEQFF,TGTGCCAGCAGCTTAGCCGGGACAGACAATGAGCAGTTCTTC
.,TRBV7-2,TRBJ2-1,TRBD2,CASSLFSAGGNEQFF,TGTGCCAGCAGCTTATTCTCAGCGGGAGGCAATGAGCAGTTCTTC
.,TRBV5-4,TRBJ2-1,TRBD1,CAQKMGGAGGGFIDEQFF,TGTGCCCAAAAAATGGGCGGCGCAGGGGGCGGTTTTATCGATGAGCAGTTCTTC
.,TRBV10-2,TRBJ2-7,TRBD2,CASSEWGGYEQYF,TGCGCCAGCAGTGAGTGGGGGGGCTACGAGCAGTACTTC
.,TRBV14,TRBJ2-2,.,CASSPNLNTGELFF,TGTGCCAGCAGTCCTAACCTGAACACCGGGGAGCTGTTTTTT
.,TRBV19,TRBJ2-7,TRBD1,CASSPTSLGTGRNVNEQYF,TGTGCCAGTAGTCCAACTTCGCTGGGGACAGGGAGAAATGTCAACGAGCAGTACTTC
.,TRBV6-1,TRBJ1-5,.,CASSRESSNQPQHF,TGTGCCAGCAGCCGAGAAAGTAGCAATCAGCCCCAGCATTTT
.,TRBV28,TRBJ1-2,TRBD1,CASSGQGKCGYTF,TGTGCCAGCAGTGGACAGGGGAAATGCGGCTACACCTTC
few,TRBV6-1,TRBJ1-1,.,CASSRTENTEAFF,TGTGCCAGCAGTAGGACAGAGAACACTGAAGCTTTCTTT
.,TRBV28,TRBJ1-1,.,CASSKTGLVVRNTEAFF,TGTGCCAGCAGTAAAACAGGGCTCGTCGTCCGAAACACTGAAGCTTTCTTT
.,TRBV6-6,TRBJ2-2,.,CASSYLGRGALFF,TGTGCCAGCAGTTACTTGGGCAGGGGGGCGCTGTTTTTT
few,TRBV28,TRBJ2-3,.,CASSLVQGADTQYF,TGTGCCAGCAGTTTGGTGCAGGGTGCAGATACGCAGTATTTT
once,TRBV6-5,TRBJ2-5,.,CASSYSKLGLETQYF,TGTGCCAGCAGTTACTCGAAGCTGGGCCTGGAGACCCAGTACTTC
.,TRBV7-9,TRBJ2-3,TRBD1,CASSAGQGLSDTQYF,TGTGCCAGCAGCGCAGGACAGGGGTTGTCAGATACGCAGTATTTT
.,TRBV7-3,TRBJ2-1,TRBD2,CASSSYSGRPYNEQFF,TGTGCCAGCAGCTCCTATAGCGGGAGGCCTTACAATGAGCAGTTCTTC
.,TRBV30,TRBJ2-7,TRBD2,CAQGEGGLYEQYF,TGTGCCCAAGGCGAGGGAGGGCTATACGAGCAGTACTTC
once,TRBV6-6,TRBJ2-1,.,CASSKNRDSANEQFF,TGTGCCAGCAGTAAAAACCGGGACTCGGCCAATGAGCAGTTCTTC
.,TRBV30,TRBJ1-2,.,CAWSSRGGYTF,TGTGCCTGGAGCTCGCGTGGTGGCTACACCTTC
.,TRBV2,TRBJ1-5,TRBD1,CASSRPGQGGNQPQHF,TGTGCCAGCAGCCGCCCCGGGCAGGGGGGCAATCAGCCCCAGCATTTT
.,TRBV30,TRBJ1-1,TRBD1,CASGGSLNTEAFF,TGTGCCTCAGGGGGGAGCTTGAACACTGAAGCTTTCTTT